The 10 T cell receptor beta chains presented below share a single source sample, sequenced in a study of control samples from healthy donors and cancer patients. Produced via immunoSEQ multiplex PCR; TCRdb's table is partial and in-frame only. Of tens of thousands of clones listed, about 91% are singletons. Input material: PBMCs. These TCRs come from a man aged 25 to 40 with colorectal cancer.

The V and J genes are TRBV2 and TRBJ1-4; no firm D call. The CDR3 runs 13 residues. The ends were cut back, 4 bases at V and 5 bases at J, with 8 bases in the middle. Per germline, CDR1 SNHLY and CDR2 FYNNEI. This CDR3 is CASSGTLNEKLFF. The CDR3 DNA is TGTGCCAGCAGTGGCACCTTGAATGAAAAACTGTTTTTT.

V gene TRBV10-3 combines with J gene TRBJ2-3; TRBD2 agrees at 7 bases. Germline trimming cut 10 bases from V and 6 bases from J; bases unmatched to any gene: 4. Germline CDR1 and CDR2: ENHRY and SYGVKD. The CDR3 is 11 amino acids. CDR3 nucleotides: TGTGCCACCGGGGGGTTGGATACGCAGTATTTT. It yields the protein CATGGLDTQYF.

This chain connects TRBV21-1 to TRBJ2-2. TRBV21-1 is labeled a pseudogene. This CDR3 spans 15 amino acids. The DNA of the CDR3 is TGTGCCAGCAGCAAACAAAGGGCAGACACCGGGGAGCTGTTTTTT. Its translation: CASSKQRADTGELFF.

This chain uses TRBV6-6 with TRBJ1-1; possible D gene TRBD1, 6 bases. V was clipped by 0 bases and J by 4 bases, with 12 bases between them. Germline lookup yields CDR1 MNHNY and CDR2 SVGAGI (reference sequence). There are 15 residues in the CDR3. CDR3 residues: CASSYSRGSGTEAFF. CDR3 nucleotide sequence: TGTGCCAGCAGTTACTCCAGGGGATCTGGCACTGAAGCTTTCTTT.

This clone was observed once. This chain connects TRBV7-9 to TRBJ2-1; tentative D call: TRBD2 (5 bases). V lost 1 base, J lost 9 bases, and 7 bases lay in between. Germline CDR1 SEHNR, CDR2 FQNEAQ (reference sequence). This CDR3 spans 12 amino acids. For the CDR3, the DNA is TGTGCCAGCAGCTTAGATGGGAGTGAGCAGTTCTTC. This codes for CASSLDGSEQFF.

The chain has TRBV5-4 and TRBJ2-1; D assignment may be TRBD1 or TRBD2 (5 bases each). The CDR3 consists of 15 residues. CDR1 is SGHNT, CDR2 YYREEE, per germline (reference sequence). V lost 0 bases and J 8 bases, leaving 15 bases between the germline ends. CDR3 sequence (DNA): TGTGCCAGCAGCTTGGGGGGGACCCCGGTGCATGAGCAGTTCTTC. As protein: CASSLGGTPVHEQFF.

J is TRBJ1-2 and V is TRBV30; 7 bases line up with TRBD1. The length of the CDR3 is 14 residues. The V and J ends lost 4 bases and 4 bases, in that order; junction bases with no gene match: 9. Germline assignment: CDR1 GTSNPN and CDR2 SVGIG (reference sequence). CDR3 residues: CAWKGTAYFYGYTF. Here the CDR3 DNA reads TGTGCCTGGAAGGGGACAGCCTACTTCTATGGCTACACCTTC.

The chain links TRBV7-9 to TRBJ2-7; possible D gene TRBD2, 6 bases. The CDR3 spans 14 residues. Trimming took off 3 bases at V and 7 bases at J, with 16 bases between the two ends. In germline, CDR1 is SEHNR, CDR2 FQNEAQ (reference sequence). The CDR3 loop reads CASSFDIPGGEQYV. The CDR3 DNA sequence: TGTGCCAGCAGCTTTGACATTCCCGGGGGAGAGCAGTACGTC.

This clone turned up a few times. V usage is TRBV4-1 and J usage is TRBJ1-1, with 7 bases identical to TRBD1. The CDR3 extends over 15 amino acids. CDR1 and CDR2 (germline): MGHRA, YSYEKL. The V gene end was trimmed by 4 bases and the J gene end by 11 bases; junction bases not matched to a gene: 16. The DNA of the CDR3 is TGCGCCAGCAGCCGGGACAGTTTTTCGTTACCGTTGGCTTTCTTT. Protein product: CASSRDSFSLPLAFF.

The chain joins TRBV4-1 to TRBJ2-2, with D uncertain. Trimming took 1 base from V and 3 from J, leaving 6 bases between them. This CDR3 has 14 amino acids. Germline CDR1 reads MGHRA; CDR2 reads YSYEKL. The CDR3 nucleotides are TGCGCCAGCAGCCAAGGAAGGGACACCGGGGAGCTGTTTTTT. Translating gives CASSQGRDTGELFF.